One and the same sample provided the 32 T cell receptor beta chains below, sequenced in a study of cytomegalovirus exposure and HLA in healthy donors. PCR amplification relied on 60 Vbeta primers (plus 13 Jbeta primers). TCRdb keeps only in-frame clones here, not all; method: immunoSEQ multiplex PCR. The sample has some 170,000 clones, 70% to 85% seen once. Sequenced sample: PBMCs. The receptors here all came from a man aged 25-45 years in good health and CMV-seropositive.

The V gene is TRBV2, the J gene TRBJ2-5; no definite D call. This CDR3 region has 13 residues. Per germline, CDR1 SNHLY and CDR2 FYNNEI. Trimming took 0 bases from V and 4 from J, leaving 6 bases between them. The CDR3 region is CASSEAGVETQYF. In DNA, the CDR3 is TGTGCCAGCAGTGAAGCGGGCGTAGAGACCCAGTACTTC.

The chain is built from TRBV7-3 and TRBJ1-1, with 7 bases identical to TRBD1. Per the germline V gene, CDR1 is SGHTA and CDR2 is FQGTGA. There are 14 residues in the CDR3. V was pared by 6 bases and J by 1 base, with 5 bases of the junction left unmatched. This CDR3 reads CASSLDRANTEAFF. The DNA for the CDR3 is TGTGCCAGCAGTCTCGACAGGGCGAACACTGAAGCTTTCTTT. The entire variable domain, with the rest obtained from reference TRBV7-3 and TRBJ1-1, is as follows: GAGVSQTPSNKVTEKGKYVELRCDPISGHTALYWYRQSLGQGPEFLIYFQGTGAADDSGLPNDRFFAVRPEGSVSTLKIQRTERGDSAVYLCASSLDRANTEAFFGQGTRLTVV.

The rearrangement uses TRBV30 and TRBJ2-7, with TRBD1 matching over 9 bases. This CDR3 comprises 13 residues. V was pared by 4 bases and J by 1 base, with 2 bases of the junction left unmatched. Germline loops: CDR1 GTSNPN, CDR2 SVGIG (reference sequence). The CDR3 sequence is CAWKGTGSYEQYF. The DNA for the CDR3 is TGTGCCTGGAAAGGGACAGGGTCCTACGAGCAGTACTTC. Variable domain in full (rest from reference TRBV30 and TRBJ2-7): SQTIHQWPATLVQPVGSPLSLECTVEGTSNPNLYWYRQAAGRGLQLLFYSVGIGQISSEVPQNLSASRPQDRQFILSSKKLLLSDSGFYLCAWKGTGSYEQYFGPGTRLTVT.

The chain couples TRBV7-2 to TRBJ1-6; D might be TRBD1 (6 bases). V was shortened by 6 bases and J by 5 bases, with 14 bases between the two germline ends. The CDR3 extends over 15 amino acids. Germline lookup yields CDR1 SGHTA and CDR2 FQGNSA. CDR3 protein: CASRIATGHNSPLHF. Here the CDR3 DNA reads TGTGCCAGCAGGATCGCGACAGGTCATAATTCACCCCTCCACTTT.

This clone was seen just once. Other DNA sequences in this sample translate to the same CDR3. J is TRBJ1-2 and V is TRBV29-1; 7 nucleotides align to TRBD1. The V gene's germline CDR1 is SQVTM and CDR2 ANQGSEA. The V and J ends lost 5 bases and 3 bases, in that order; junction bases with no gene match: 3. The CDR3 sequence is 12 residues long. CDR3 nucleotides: TGCAGCGTTCGACAGGGCCACTATGGCTACACCTTC. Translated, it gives CSVRQGHYGYTF.

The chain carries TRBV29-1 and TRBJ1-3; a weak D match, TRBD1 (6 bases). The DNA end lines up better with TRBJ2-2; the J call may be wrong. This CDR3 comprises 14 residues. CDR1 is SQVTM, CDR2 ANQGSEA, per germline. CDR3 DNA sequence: TGCAGCGTTGAGGCGGACAGAGACACCGGGGAGCTGTTTTTT. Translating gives CSVEADRDTGELFF.

CDR3 bases: TGCGCCAGCAGCCAACGGGACACCGGGGAGCTGTTTTTT. Translating gives CASSQRDTGELFF. The V call is TRBV4-3, the J call TRBJ2-2; D ambiguous. This CDR3 comprises 13 residues. The germline gives CDR1 LGHNA, CDR2 YSLEER. Trimming shortened V by 2 bases and J by 3 bases, and 4 bases separated the two germline ends.

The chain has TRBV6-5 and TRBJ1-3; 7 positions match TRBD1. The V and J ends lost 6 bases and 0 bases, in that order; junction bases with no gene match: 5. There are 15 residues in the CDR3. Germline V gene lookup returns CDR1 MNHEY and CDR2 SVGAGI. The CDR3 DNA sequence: TGTGCCAGCAGCCGCGGGACAGACTCTGGAAACACCATATATTTT. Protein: CASSRGTDSGNTIYF.

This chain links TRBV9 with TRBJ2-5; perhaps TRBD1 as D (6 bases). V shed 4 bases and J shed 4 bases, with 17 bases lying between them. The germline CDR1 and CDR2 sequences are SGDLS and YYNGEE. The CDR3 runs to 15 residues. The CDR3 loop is CASSSTGTGPETQYF. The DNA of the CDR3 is TGTGCCAGCAGCTCGACAGGTACCGGGCCAGAGACCCAGTACTTC. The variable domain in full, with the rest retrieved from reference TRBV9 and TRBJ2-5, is DSGVTQTPKHLITATGQRVTLRCSPRSGDLSVYWYQQSLDQGLQFLIQYYNGEERAKGNILERFSAQQFPDLHSELNLSSLELGDSALYFCASSSTGTGPETQYFGPGTRLLVL.

CDR3 amino acids: CASNPGQTNTEAFF. The CDR3 bases are TGTGCCTCTAATCCGGGACAGACTAACACTGAAGCTTTCTTT. V usage is TRBV10-3 and J usage is TRBJ1-1; 7 bases line up with TRBD1. The germline V gene has CDR1 ENHRY and CDR2 SYGVKD. The V and J ends lost 11 bases and 2 bases, in that order; junction bases with no gene match: 11. The CDR3 loop spans 14 amino acids.

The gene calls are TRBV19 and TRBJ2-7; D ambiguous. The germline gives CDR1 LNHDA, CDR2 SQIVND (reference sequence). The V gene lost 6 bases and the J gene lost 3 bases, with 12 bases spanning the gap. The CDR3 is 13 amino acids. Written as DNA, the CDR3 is TGTGCCAGTAGGACCAGGAATAACTACGAGCAGTACTTC. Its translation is CASRTRNNYEQYF. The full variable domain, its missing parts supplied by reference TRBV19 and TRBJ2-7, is DGGITQSPKYLFRKEGQNVTLSCEQNLNHDAMYWYRQDPGQGLRLIYYSQIVNDFQKGDIAEGYSVSREKKESFPLTVTSAQKNPTAFYLCASRTRNNYEQYFGPGTRLTVT.

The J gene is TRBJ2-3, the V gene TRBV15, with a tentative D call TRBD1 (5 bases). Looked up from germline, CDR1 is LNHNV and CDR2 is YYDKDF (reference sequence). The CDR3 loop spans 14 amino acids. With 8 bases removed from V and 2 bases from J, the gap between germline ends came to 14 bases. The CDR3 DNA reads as TGTGCCACCGCCCAGGCCAGGGACACAGATACGCAGTATTTT. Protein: CATAQARDTDTQYF.

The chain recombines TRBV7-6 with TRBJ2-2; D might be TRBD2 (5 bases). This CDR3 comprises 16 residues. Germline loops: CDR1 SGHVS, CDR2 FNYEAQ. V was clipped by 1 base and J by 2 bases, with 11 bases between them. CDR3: CASSLGVAPNTGELFF. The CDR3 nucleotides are TGTGCCAGCAGCTTAGGAGTAGCGCCTAACACCGGGGAGCTGTTTTTT.

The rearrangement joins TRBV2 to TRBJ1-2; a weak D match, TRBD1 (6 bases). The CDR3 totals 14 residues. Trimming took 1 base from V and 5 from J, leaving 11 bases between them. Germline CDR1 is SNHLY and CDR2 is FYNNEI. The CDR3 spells CASSEVEGGYGYTF. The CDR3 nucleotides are TGTGCCAGCAGTGAAGTCGAGGGGGGGTATGGCTACACCTTC.

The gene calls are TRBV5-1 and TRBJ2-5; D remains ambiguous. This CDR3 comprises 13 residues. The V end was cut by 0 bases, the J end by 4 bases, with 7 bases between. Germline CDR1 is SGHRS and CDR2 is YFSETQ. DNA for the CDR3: TGCGCCAGCAGCTTGGAAGTTAGAGAGACCCAGTACTTC. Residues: CASSLEVRETQYF.

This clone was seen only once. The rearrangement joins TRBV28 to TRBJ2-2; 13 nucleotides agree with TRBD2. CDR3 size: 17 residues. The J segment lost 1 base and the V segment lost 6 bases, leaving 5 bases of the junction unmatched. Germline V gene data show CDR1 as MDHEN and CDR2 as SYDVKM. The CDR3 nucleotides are TGTGCCAGCAGCTCGACTAGCGGGGGGATGAACACCGGGGAGCTGTTTTTT. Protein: CASSSTSGGMNTGELFF.

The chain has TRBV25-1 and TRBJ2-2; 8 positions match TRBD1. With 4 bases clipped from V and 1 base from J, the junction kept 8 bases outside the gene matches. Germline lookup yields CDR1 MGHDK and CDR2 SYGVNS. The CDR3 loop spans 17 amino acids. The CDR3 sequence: CASSAVLGQGNTGELFF. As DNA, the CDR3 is TGTGCCAGCAGTGCTGTACTCGGACAGGGGAACACCGGGGAGCTGTTTTTT.

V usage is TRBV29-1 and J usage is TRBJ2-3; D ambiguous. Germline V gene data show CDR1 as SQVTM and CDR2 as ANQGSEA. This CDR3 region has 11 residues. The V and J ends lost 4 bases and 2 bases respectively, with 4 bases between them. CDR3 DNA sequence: TGCAGCGTTGCTCCCACAGATACGCAGTATTTT. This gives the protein CSVAPTDTQYF.

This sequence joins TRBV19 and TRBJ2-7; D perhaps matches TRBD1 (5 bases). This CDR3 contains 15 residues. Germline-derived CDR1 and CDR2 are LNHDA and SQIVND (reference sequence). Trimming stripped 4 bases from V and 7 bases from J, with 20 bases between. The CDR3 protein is CASSNGPGSSREQYF. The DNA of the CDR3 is TGTGCCAGTAGTAATGGGCCAGGGTCCTCTAGGGAGCAGTACTTC.

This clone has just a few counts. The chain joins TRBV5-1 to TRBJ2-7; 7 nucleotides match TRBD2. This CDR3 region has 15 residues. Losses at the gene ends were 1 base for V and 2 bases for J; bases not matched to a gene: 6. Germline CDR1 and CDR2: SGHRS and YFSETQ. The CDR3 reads CASSLRSGGPYEQYF. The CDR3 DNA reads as TGCGCCAGCAGCTTGAGGTCGGGGGGACCCTACGAGCAGTACTTC.

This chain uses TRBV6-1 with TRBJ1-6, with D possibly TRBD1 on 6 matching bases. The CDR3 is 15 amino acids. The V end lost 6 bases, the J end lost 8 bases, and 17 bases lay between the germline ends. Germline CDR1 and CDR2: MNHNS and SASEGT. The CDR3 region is CASRALTGIDSPLHF. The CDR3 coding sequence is TGTGCCAGCAGAGCACTGACAGGTATCGATTCACCCCTCCACTTT.

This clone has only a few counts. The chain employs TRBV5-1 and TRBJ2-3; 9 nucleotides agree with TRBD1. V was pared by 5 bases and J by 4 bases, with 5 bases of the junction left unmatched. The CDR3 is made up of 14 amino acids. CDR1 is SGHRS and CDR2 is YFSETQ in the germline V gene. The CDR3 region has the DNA TGCGCCAGCAGACGGGACAGGGTCGCAGATACGCAGTATTTT. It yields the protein CASRRDRVADTQYF.

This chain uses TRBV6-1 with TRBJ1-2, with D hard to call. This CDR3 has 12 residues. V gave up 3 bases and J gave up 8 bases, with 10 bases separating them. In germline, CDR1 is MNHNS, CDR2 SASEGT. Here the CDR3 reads CASSEVFLGYTF. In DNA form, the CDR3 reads TGTGCCAGCAGTGAGGTATTTCTAGGCTACACCTTC.

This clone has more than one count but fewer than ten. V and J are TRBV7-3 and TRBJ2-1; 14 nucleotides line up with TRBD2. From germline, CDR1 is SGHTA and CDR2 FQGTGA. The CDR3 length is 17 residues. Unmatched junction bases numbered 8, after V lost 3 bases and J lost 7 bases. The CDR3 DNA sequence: TGTGCCAGCAGCTTGACCGGGACTAGCGGGGGAGCGAATGAGCAGTTCTTC. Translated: CASSLTGTSGGANEQFF.

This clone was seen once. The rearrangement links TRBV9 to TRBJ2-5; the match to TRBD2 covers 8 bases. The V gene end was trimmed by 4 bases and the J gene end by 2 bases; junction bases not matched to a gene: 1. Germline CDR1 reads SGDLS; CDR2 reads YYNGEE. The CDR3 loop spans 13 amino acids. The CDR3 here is CASSRGGQETQYF. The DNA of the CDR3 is TGTGCCAGCAGCCGGGGGGGTCAAGAGACCCAGTACTTC. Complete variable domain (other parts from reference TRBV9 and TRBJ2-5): DSGVTQTPKHLITATGQRVTLRCSPRSGDLSVYWYQQSLDQGLQFLIQYYNGEERAKGNILERFSAQQFPDLHSELNLSSLELGDSALYFCASSRGGQETQYFGPGTRLLVL.

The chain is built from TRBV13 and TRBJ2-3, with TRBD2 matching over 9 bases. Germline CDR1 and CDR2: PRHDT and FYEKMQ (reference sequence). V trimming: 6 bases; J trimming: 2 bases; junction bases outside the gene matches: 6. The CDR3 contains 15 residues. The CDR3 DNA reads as TGTGCCAGCAGTTCCGGGACTAGCCTCACAGATACGCAGTATTTT. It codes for CASSSGTSLTDTQYF. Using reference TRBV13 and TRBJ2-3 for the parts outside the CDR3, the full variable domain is AAGVIQSPRHLIKEKRETATLKCYPIPRHDTVYWYQQGPGQDPQFLISFYEKMQSDKGSIPDRFSAQQFSDYHSELNMSSLELGDSALYFCASSSGTSLTDTQYFGPGTRLTVL.

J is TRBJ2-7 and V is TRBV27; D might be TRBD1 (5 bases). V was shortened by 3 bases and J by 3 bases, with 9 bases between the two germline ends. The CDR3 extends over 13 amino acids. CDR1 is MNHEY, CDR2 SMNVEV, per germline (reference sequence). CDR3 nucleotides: TGTGCCAGCAGTTTGCGACAGAGCTACGAGCAGTACTTC. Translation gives CASSLRQSYEQYF.

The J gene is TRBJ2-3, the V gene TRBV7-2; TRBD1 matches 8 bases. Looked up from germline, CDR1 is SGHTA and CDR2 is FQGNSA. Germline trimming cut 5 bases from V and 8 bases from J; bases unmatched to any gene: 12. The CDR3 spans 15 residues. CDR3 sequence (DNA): TGTGCCAGCAGCCAGGGGACAGGCGGTGAGGGTACGCAGTATTTT. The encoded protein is CASSQGTGGEGTQYF. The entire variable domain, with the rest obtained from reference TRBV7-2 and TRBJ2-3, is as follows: GAGVSQSPSNKVTEKGKDVELRCDPISGHTALYWYRQSLGQGLEFLIYFQGNSAPDKSGLPSDRFSAERTGGSVSTLTIQRTQQEDSAVYLCASSQGTGGEGTQYFGPGTRLTVL.

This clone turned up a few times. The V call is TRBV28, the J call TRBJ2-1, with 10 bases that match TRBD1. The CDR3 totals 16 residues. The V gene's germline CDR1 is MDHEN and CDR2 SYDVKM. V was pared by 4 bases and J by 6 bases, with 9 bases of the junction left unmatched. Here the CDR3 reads CASSSGQGGLGNEQFF. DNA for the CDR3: TGTGCCAGCAGTTCCGGACAGGGGGGTTTGGGCAATGAGCAGTTCTTC.

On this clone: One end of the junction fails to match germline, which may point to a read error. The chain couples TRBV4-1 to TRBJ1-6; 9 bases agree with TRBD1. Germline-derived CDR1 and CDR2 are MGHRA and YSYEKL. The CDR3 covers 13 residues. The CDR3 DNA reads TGCGCCAGCAGCCAAGATCAAGACAGGGGGAAGGCTTTT. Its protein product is CASSQDQDRGKAF.

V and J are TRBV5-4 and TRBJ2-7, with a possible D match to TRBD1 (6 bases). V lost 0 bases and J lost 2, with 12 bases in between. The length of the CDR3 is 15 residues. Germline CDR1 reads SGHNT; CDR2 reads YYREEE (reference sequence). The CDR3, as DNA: TGTGCCAGCAGCTTGGCGCCAGGGGAGACCTACGAGCAGTACTTC. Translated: CASSLAPGETYEQYF.

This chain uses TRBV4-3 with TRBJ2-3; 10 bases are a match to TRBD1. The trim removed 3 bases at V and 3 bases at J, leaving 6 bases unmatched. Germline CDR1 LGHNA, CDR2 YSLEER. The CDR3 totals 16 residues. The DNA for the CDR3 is TGCGCCAGCAGCCATGCCCGGGACAGGGGAACAGATACGCAGTATTTT. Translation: CASSHARDRGTDTQYF.